This is a list of T cell receptor beta chains from one sample in a study of shared clonotypes between healthy human individuals. Generated by immunoSEQ multiplex PCR, the TCRdb table keeps only in-frame clones and is missing some. The sample contains 1 million to 1.2 million clones, around three quarters of which appear only once. The material sequenced was memory CD4+ T cells from PBMCs. These receptor sequences come from a young man in good health. Some clones in this sample may be carry-over from other donors' samples. Each CDR3 is given with its conserved first and last residue. D genes are given only for firm matches. Clone size is stated in some rows and not others, as once, few, many or a class when expanded.

abundance: .; j_gene: TRBJ2-5; d_gene: TRBD2; v_gene: TRBV19; CDR3aa: CASSKGVGGETQYF
abundance: once; j_gene: TRBJ1-3; d_gene: .; v_gene: TRBV19; CDR3aa: CASSISPAKGNTIYF
abundance: .; j_gene: TRBJ2-3; d_gene: TRBD1; v_gene: TRBV19; CDR3aa: CASSTPGTGITDTQYF
abundance: .; j_gene: TRBJ2-1; d_gene: .; v_gene: TRBV6-5; CDR3aa: CASTSGSDEQFF
abundance: .; j_gene: TRBJ1-4; d_gene: TRBD1; v_gene: TRBV11-1; CDR3aa: CASSQQGAEEKLFF
abundance: .; j_gene: TRBJ2-3; d_gene: TRBD2; v_gene: TRBV7-2; CDR3aa: CASSLGLAGDTQYF
abundance: .; j_gene: TRBJ1-2; d_gene: .; v_gene: TRBV5-1; CDR3aa: CASSPVEFGGYTF
abundance: few; j_gene: TRBJ1-3; d_gene: .; v_gene: TRBV7-9; CDR3aa: CASSSQGIIGNTIYF
abundance: .; j_gene: TRBJ2-6; d_gene: TRBD1; v_gene: TRBV7-2; CDR3aa: CASSQGGGANVLTF
abundance: .; j_gene: TRBJ1-1; d_gene: .; v_gene: TRBV6-6; CDR3aa: CASRGRGKDTEAFF
abundance: .; j_gene: TRBJ2-7; d_gene: .; v_gene: TRBV11-2; CDR3aa: CASSPQLLGSEQYF
abundance: .; j_gene: TRBJ1-2; d_gene: .; v_gene: TRBV6-5; CDR3aa: CASSRDTNYGYTF
abundance: .; j_gene: TRBJ2-1; d_gene: TRBD1; v_gene: TRBV28; CDR3aa: CASRPGTGADEQFF
abundance: .; j_gene: TRBJ2-6; d_gene: .; v_gene: TRBV29-1; CDR3aa: CSVPLGSSGANVLTF
abundance: .; j_gene: TRBJ1-5; d_gene: .; v_gene: TRBV5-6; CDR3aa: CASSLKTVGNQPQHF
abundance: .; j_gene: TRBJ1-1; d_gene: TRBD1; v_gene: TRBV12-5; CDR3aa: CASGLAPGQGGAFF
abundance: few; j_gene: TRBJ2-1; d_gene: TRBD2; v_gene: TRBV11-3; CDR3aa: CASSPWTSGNSYNEQFF
abundance: once; j_gene: TRBJ1-2; d_gene: .; v_gene: TRBV30; CDR3aa: CAWSQRAVKDGYTF
abundance: .; j_gene: TRBJ2-7; d_gene: .; v_gene: TRBV11-2; CDR3aa: CASSLLVPGTYEQYF
abundance: many; j_gene: TRBJ2-7; d_gene: .; v_gene: TRBV5-1; CDR3aa: CASSFYESSYEQYF
abundance: .; j_gene: TRBJ2-7; d_gene: TRBD2; v_gene: TRBV18; CDR3aa: CASSPQKTSGRLGEQYF
abundance: .; j_gene: TRBJ1-1; d_gene: TRBD1; v_gene: TRBV28; CDR3aa: CATKAGGLPEAFF
abundance: .; j_gene: TRBJ1-5; d_gene: .; v_gene: TRBV28; CDR3aa: CASSSGVRGNQPQHF
abundance: .; j_gene: TRBJ2-7; d_gene: TRBD2; v_gene: TRBV7-6; CDR3aa: CASRSGGAYEQYF
abundance: .; j_gene: TRBJ1-5; d_gene: TRBD1; v_gene: TRBV11-2; CDR3aa: CASSLQGQNNQPQHF
abundance: .; j_gene: TRBJ2-2; d_gene: .; v_gene: TRBV5-1; CDR3aa: CASSQDGPRDRELFF
abundance: .; j_gene: TRBJ2-3; d_gene: .; v_gene: TRBV18; CDR3aa: CASSPRQSTDTQYF
abundance: many; j_gene: TRBJ2-2; d_gene: .; v_gene: TRBV11-2; CDR3aa: CASTTAGELFF
abundance: few; j_gene: TRBJ1-1; d_gene: .; v_gene: TRBV6-1; CDR3aa: CASSEEWYVEAFF
abundance: .; j_gene: TRBJ2-5; d_gene: .; v_gene: TRBV19; CDR3aa: CASSPSRAGETQYF
abundance: .; j_gene: TRBJ2-3; d_gene: TRBD1; v_gene: TRBV4-2; CDR3aa: CASSQHRGEDTQYF
abundance: .; j_gene: TRBJ2-7; d_gene: TRBD1; v_gene: TRBV7-2; CDR3aa: CASSSADRVHEQYF
abundance: many; j_gene: TRBJ1-1; d_gene: .; v_gene: TRBV14; CDR3aa: CASSPLRVGHTEAFF
abundance: .; j_gene: TRBJ1-2; d_gene: .; v_gene: TRBV28; CDR3aa: CASSLSARNYGYTF
abundance: .; j_gene: TRBJ2-7; d_gene: TRBD2; v_gene: TRBV5-4; CDR3aa: CASSLRLAGEYEQYF
abundance: .; j_gene: TRBJ1-2; d_gene: TRBD1; v_gene: TRBV11-2; CDR3aa: CASSRSPDRGDYGYTF
abundance: once; j_gene: TRBJ1-2; d_gene: .; v_gene: TRBV5-8; CDR3aa: CASSLEGALGYTF
abundance: .; j_gene: TRBJ2-7; d_gene: .; v_gene: TRBV27; CDR3aa: CASSYAGGGGVSYEQYF
abundance: .; j_gene: TRBJ2-3; d_gene: .; v_gene: TRBV5-6; CDR3aa: CASSLGVGRTDTQYF
abundance: .; j_gene: TRBJ2-3; d_gene: TRBD2; v_gene: TRBV28; CDR3aa: CASRETRTSVYTDTQYF
abundance: .; j_gene: TRBJ2-3; d_gene: .; v_gene: TRBV28; CDR3aa: CASSFDGNRDTQYF
abundance: .; j_gene: TRBJ2-2; d_gene: TRBD2; v_gene: TRBV5-1; CDR3aa: CASSLLAGGAGELFF
abundance: .; j_gene: TRBJ1-2; d_gene: TRBD1; v_gene: TRBV6-1; CDR3aa: CASSVPGQGNYGYTF
abundance: .; j_gene: TRBJ2-7; d_gene: TRBD1; v_gene: TRBV11-2; CDR3aa: CASRRPGGRIYEQYF
abundance: .; j_gene: TRBJ2-7; d_gene: TRBD2; v_gene: TRBV27; CDR3aa: CASSQRGSYEQYF
abundance: .; j_gene: TRBJ1-4; d_gene: TRBD1; v_gene: TRBV5-1; CDR3aa: CASSLEGGANEKLFF
abundance: .; j_gene: TRBJ1-5; d_gene: .; v_gene: TRBV6-6; CDR3aa: CASTPDGGWAQHF
abundance: many; j_gene: TRBJ2-1; d_gene: .; v_gene: TRBV7-3; CDR3aa: CASSFRRYNEQFF
abundance: .; j_gene: TRBJ2-5; d_gene: TRBD2; v_gene: TRBV19; CDR3aa: CASSIGGGRETQYF
abundance: .; j_gene: TRBJ2-1; d_gene: .; v_gene: TRBV2; CDR3aa: CASSDFTFSYNEQFF
abundance: .; j_gene: TRBJ2-7; d_gene: TRBD2; v_gene: TRBV4-1; CDR3aa: CASSPRTYGRSYEQYF
abundance: once; j_gene: TRBJ2-7; d_gene: TRBD2; v_gene: TRBV27; CDR3aa: CASSSLAGGYEQYF